This TCR beta chain is drawn from a study of cytomegalovirus exposure and HLA in healthy donors. V lost 10 bases, J lost 5 bases, and 12 bases lay in between. This CDR3 has 11 residues. Germline V CDR1 and CDR2: MNHEY, SMNVEV (reference sequence). PCR was performed using 60 Vbeta and 13 Jbeta primers. This table comes from immunoSEQ multiplex PCR, and its TCRdb copy is limited to in-frame clones, with some not included. The top ten clones hold 4.4% of a sample with 78,000 or so clones, roughly 65% of them seen once. J is TRBJ2-7 and V is TRBV27; D possibly corresponds to TRBD1 (5 bases). The source of this sequence is a male donor in good health and CMV-seropositive. Source material: PBMCs. The CDR3 sequence: CATLSGNEQYF. CDR3 coding DNA: TGTGCCACCTTGTCAGGGAACGAGCAGTACTTC.